The clone carrying this TCR beta chain was detected many times. This entry comes from a study of T cells after yellow fever vaccination. The germline V gene has CDR1 SGHDN and CDR2 FVKESK. CDR3 length equals 15 residues. V lost 0 bases to trimming and J lost 5 bases, with 13 bases between them. A 5'RACE template-switching step, the method used to make TCR cDNA, added a universal primer site and UMIs. MiXCR, run by TCRdb on the 5' RACE reads, gives a single entry per CDR3 protein. The sample contains roughly 350,000 distinct CDR3 sequences, roughly 4.3% of which appear only once. The rearrangement uses TRBV14 and TRBJ2-5; D is perhaps TRBD2 (5 bases). The TCR comes from a man aged 18 to 29 who received the YFV17D yellow fever vaccine. Material: PBMCs, obtained 5 days after the yellow fever booster vaccination. The CDR3 DNA reads as TGTGCCAGCAGCCAAGAGGAGGAAGGGTCGGAGACCCAGTACTTC. Translation gives CASSQEEEGSETQYF.